Shown below are 9 T cell receptor beta chains from a single sample sequenced in a study of blood T cell repertoires in COVID-19. TCRdb's copy holds only in-frame clones and misses some; the assay was immunoSEQ multiplex PCR. This table holds about 190,000 clones, 70% to 85% found once. Input material: peripheral blood. These receptors were obtained from a man between 45 and 60 years old who had recovered from COVID-19.

The CDR3 DNA follows: TGTGCCAGCAGCGGAATGGACAGGGGTACAGATACGCAGTATTTT. Translating gives CASSGMDRGTDTQYF. This chain links TRBV9 with TRBJ2-3; 9 bases align to TRBD1. The trim removed 3 bases at V and 3 bases at J, leaving 5 bases unmatched. Germline assignment: CDR1 SGDLS and CDR2 YYNGEE. CDR3 length: 15 amino acids. The full variable domain, in which reference TRBV9 and TRBJ2-3 provide the parts outside the CDR3, is DSGVTQTPKHLITATGQRVTLRCSPRSGDLSVYWYQQSLDQGLQFLIQYYNGEERAKGNILERFSAQQFPDLHSELNLSSLELGDSALYFCASSGMDRGTDTQYFGPGTRLTVL.

This clone was counted ten times or more. The genes are TRBV30 and TRBJ2-5, with TRBD1 matching over 8 bases. This CDR3 region has 14 residues. With 5 bases clipped from V and 5 bases from J, the junction kept 10 bases outside the gene matches. Germline CDR1 GTSNPN, CDR2 SVGIG (reference sequence). CDR3 region: CAWLSSGGVETQYF. CDR3 DNA: TGTGCCTGGCTTTCGTCAGGGGGCGTTGAGACCCAGTACTTC.

CDR3 in amino acids: CASSSPRGRDLYNEQFF. Here the CDR3 DNA reads TGCGCCAGCAGCTCCCCCCGGGGGAGGGATCTATACAATGAGCAGTTCTTC. V and J are TRBV5-1 and TRBJ2-1; 7 bases align to TRBD2. Unmatched junction bases numbered 13, after V lost 3 bases and J lost 4 bases. The germline CDR1 and CDR2 sequences are SGHRS and YFSETQ. The CDR3 runs 17 residues. Combining the CDR3 with reference TRBV5-1 and TRBJ2-1 gives the whole variable domain KAGVTQTPRYLIKTRGQQVTLSCSPISGHRSVSWYQQTPGQGLQFLFEYFSETQRNKGNFPGRFSGRQFSNSRSEMNVSTLELGDSALYLCASSSPRGRDLYNEQFFGPGTRLTVL.

This clone occurred once. The CDR3 region has the DNA TGTGCCAGCAGCTATAGCGGGAGGGAGTATGAGACCCAGTACTTC. Translation: CASSYSGREYETQYF. The chain links TRBV6-5 to TRBJ2-5; 11 nucleotides match TRBD2. V trimming: 6 bases; J trimming: 5 bases; junction bases outside the gene matches: 8. Per the germline V gene, CDR1 is MNHEY and CDR2 is SVGAGI. There are 15 residues in the CDR3.

This chain uses TRBV4-1 with TRBJ1-6; a possible D gene is TRBD1 (5 bases). V gave up 0 bases and J gave up 4 bases, with 16 bases separating them. CDR1 is MGHRA, CDR2 YSYEKL, per germline. The CDR3 spans 18 residues. The CDR3 reads CASSQDPPTEPYNSPLHF. Written as DNA, the CDR3 is TGCGCCAGCAGCCAAGATCCGCCGACAGAGCCGTATAATTCACCCCTCCACTTT.

V gene TRBV11-2 combines with J gene TRBJ2-5, with 9 bases that match TRBD1. The germline gives CDR1 SGHAT, CDR2 FQNNGV. V gave up 2 bases and J gave up 2 bases; unmatched junction bases: 3. CDR3 length: 15 amino acids. The CDR3 sequence: CASSLRGQGQETQYF. The CDR3 DNA reads TGTGCCAGCAGCTTACGAGGACAGGGGCAAGAGACCCAGTACTTC. The whole variable domain, remainder taken from reference TRBV11-2 and TRBJ2-5, is EAGVAQSPRYKIIEKRQSVAFWCNPISGHATLYWYQQILGQGPKLLIQFQNNGVVDDSQLPKDRFSAERLKGVDSTLKIQPAKLEDSAVYLCASSLRGQGQETQYFGPGTRLLVL.

The V and J genes are TRBV15 and TRBJ2-7, with D possibly being TRBD2 (6 bases). Looked up from germline, CDR1 is LNHNV and CDR2 is YYDKDF (reference sequence). This CDR3 comprises 15 residues. V was cut by 5 bases and J by 6 bases, with 20 bases left in between. The CDR3 DNA follows: TGTGCCACCAGCGACGCGGGACCTCGTTTTCCCGAGCAGTACTTC. It specifies CATSDAGPRFPEQYF. Looking up the rest from reference TRBV15 and TRBJ2-7 gives the full variable domain: DAMVIQNPRYQVTQFGKPVTLSCSQTLNHNVMYWYQQKSSQAPKLLFHYYDKDFNNEADTPDNFQSRRPNTSFCFLDIRSPGLGDTAMYLCATSDAGPRFPEQYFGPGTRLTVT.

This chain uses TRBV7-8 with TRBJ2-7; TRBD1 is a possible D gene (5 bases). Germline assignment: CDR1 SGHVS and CDR2 FQNEAQ. The CDR3 runs 16 residues. V was shortened by 0 bases and J by 2 bases, with 14 bases between the two germline ends. In DNA, the CDR3 is TGTGCCAGCAGCTTAGCGTGGGCAGGGAACACCTACGAGCAGTACTTC. It translates to CASSLAWAGNTYEQYF.

This clone appeared many times. This chain joins TRBV5-1 and TRBJ2-2; 9 bases align to TRBD2. CDR1 and CDR2 (germline): SGHRS, YFSETQ. V shed 6 bases and J 0 bases; nucleotides not matched to a gene: 15. CDR3 length: 19 amino acids. In DNA form, the CDR3 reads TGCGCCAGCACCGACCAGATGGGCGGGAGGGGCTCGAACACCGGGGAGCTGTTTTTT. This codes for CASTDQMGGRGSNTGELFF.